This T cell receptor beta chain derives from a study of blood T cell repertoires in COVID-19. Across the study: Both acute and convalescent COVID-19 samples were obtained from the United States, Italy and Spain. T cells, B-cell-depleted T cells, or PBMCs provided the cDNA or gDNA that served as material.

In the study's own analysis: Amplification of reference gene primers provided the estimated nucleated cell counts. Sequencing was performed with immunoSEQ multiplex PCR; in TCRdb, only in-frame clones are kept and a portion is missing. The DNA was the basis for D and trimming; V, J and clone size are from that table. This sample carries some 150,000 clones, about 85% of them seen once, and the ten largest clones take about 1%. The sample taken for sequencing was peripheral blood. This sequence originates from a middle-aged man with acute or convalescent COVID-19.

The CDR3 loop reads CASSTRTDTQYF. The CDR3 DNA sequence: TGTGCCAGCTCGACGAGGACAGATACGCAGTATTTT. The chain joins TRBV18 to TRBJ2-3, with D unresolved. Looked up from germline, CDR1 is KGHSH and CDR2 is LQKENI. V lost 6 bases to trimming and J lost 3 bases, with 7 bases between them. This CDR3 is 12 amino acids long.